This T cell receptor beta chain is drawn from a study of cytomegalovirus exposure and HLA in healthy donors. Study conclusions and caveats: Later analysis placed DRB1 highest and HLA-C lowest in TCR association rates, which differed by HLA locus. Rare TCR sequences dominated, though some public TCRs recurred in many donors.

Trimming left V 8 bases short and J 5 bases short, with 7 bases between. Germline V gene lookup returns CDR1 ENHRY and CDR2 SYGVKD. The CDR3 spans 11 residues. Concerning this clone: The antigen remains undetermined.

The PCR employed 60 Vbeta primers together with 13 Jbeta primers. The table came from immunoSEQ multiplex PCR; TCRdb's copy has only in-frame clones and leaves some out. The sample contains 150,000 to 180,000 clones, approximately 80% of which appear only once. The receptor comes from a man aged 25 to 40 in good health and CMV-seropositive. The sequenced sample consisted of PBMCs. The chain carries TRBV10-3 and TRBJ2-1; D call uncertain. Written as DNA, the CDR3 is TGTGCCATCCAGGCAGACAATGAGCAGTTCTTC. Residues: CAIQADNEQFF.